This T cell receptor beta chain was recovered during a study of metastatic and nonmetastatic thyroid tumors. Study summary: Repertoire data that came from the blood and tumor or nodule tissue of malignant and benign thyroid patients were compared.

Patients underwent thyroid surgery, and none had received any treatment before it. With MiXCR, TCRdb called clones anew from the PCR reads. The sample lists approximately 69,000 clones, over 12% seen once, with approximately 7% in the top ten. About this clone: This CDR3 fails to terminate in the conserved phenylalanine or tryptophan, so it likely reflects a read error.

The CDR3 covers 13 residues. Germline V gene lookup returns CDR1 MNHNS and CDR2 SASEGT. The sequenced material came from blood. The V gene is TRBV6-1, the J gene TRBJ1-2; weak D call: TRBD1 (5 bases). This sequence originates from a male donor with papillary thyroid cancer or a benign thyroid nodule (not recorded which). Some clones in this sample may be carry-over from other donors' samples. The CDR3 DNA sequence: TGTACCAGCGTCACGGGACGTTTCTATGGCTACACCTCC. This encodes CTSVTGRFYGYTS.